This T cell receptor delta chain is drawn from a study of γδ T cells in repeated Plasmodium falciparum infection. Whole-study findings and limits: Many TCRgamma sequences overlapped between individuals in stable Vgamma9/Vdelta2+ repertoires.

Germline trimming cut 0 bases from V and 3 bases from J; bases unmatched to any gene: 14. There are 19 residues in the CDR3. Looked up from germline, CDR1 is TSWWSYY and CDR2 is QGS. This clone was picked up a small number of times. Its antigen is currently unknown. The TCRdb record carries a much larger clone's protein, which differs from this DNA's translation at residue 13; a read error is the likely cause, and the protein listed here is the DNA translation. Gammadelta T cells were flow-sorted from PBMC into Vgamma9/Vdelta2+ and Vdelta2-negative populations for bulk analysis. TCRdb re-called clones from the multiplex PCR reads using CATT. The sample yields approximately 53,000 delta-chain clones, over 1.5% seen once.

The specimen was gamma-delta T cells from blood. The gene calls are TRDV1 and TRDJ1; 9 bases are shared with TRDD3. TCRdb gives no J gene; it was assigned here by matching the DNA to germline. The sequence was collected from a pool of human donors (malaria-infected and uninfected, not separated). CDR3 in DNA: TGTGCTCTTGGGGAACTGGGGCCCTGGGGGATTTGGAGCCCCGATAAACTCATCTTT. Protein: CALGELGPWGIWSPDKLIF.